These T cell receptor beta chains were read from a single sample in a study of CD8 T cells in ankylosing spondylitis. TCRdb passed the 5' RACE reads through MiXCR, listing each CDR3 protein once. Of 350,000 to 450,000 distinct CDR3 sequences listed, roughly 25% were seen once; the top ten hold roughly 0.8%. Sequencing was done on a sample of blood, either unsorted or a sorted T cell fraction (not recorded which). These receptors all come from a male donor with ankylosing spondylitis. The CDR3 runs from the conserved cysteine through the conserved F or W. A D gene is named only where the DNA matches it firmly. The size field is filled for only some rows; it gives once, few, many or a size class.

d_call: -; v_call: TRBV10-3; clone_size: -; j_call: TRBJ1-3; cdr3_aa: CAISFETGSNTIYF; cdr3_nt: TGTGCCATCAGTTTTGAAACAGGGTCGAACACCATATATTTT
d_call: -; v_call: TRBV29-1; clone_size: -; j_call: TRBJ2-1; cdr3_aa: CSVDGTNQYNEQFF; cdr3_nt: TGCAGCGTTGACGGGACAAATCAATACAATGAGCAGTTCTTC
d_call: -; v_call: TRBV7-2; clone_size: few; j_call: TRBJ1-6; cdr3_aa: CASSLRTANSPLHF; cdr3_nt: TGTGCCAGCAGCTTAAGGACTGCGAATTCACCCCTCCACTTT
d_call: -; v_call: TRBV5-1; clone_size: few; j_call: TRBJ2-7; cdr3_aa: CASRVKGDHYEQYF; cdr3_nt: TGCGCCAGCAGGGTTAAAGGAGATCACTACGAGCAGTACTTC
d_call: -; v_call: TRBV6-2/TRBV6-3; clone_size: -; j_call: TRBJ1-3; cdr3_aa: CASSYQADGNTIYF; cdr3_nt: TGTGCCAGCAGTTACCAGGCAGATGGAAACACCATATATTTT
d_call: -; v_call: TRBV5-1; clone_size: many; j_call: TRBJ2-3; cdr3_aa: CASSLEGRSTDTQYF; cdr3_nt: TGTGCCAGCAGCTTAGAAGGCCGCAGCACAGATACGCAGTATTTT
d_call: -; v_call: TRBV7-6; clone_size: few; j_call: TRBJ2-2; cdr3_aa: CASSLFKAGDVTGELFF; cdr3_nt: TGTGCCAGCAGCTTATTTAAGGCGGGTGATGTCACCGGGGAGCTGTTTTTT
d_call: -; v_call: TRBV10-3; clone_size: -; j_call: TRBJ1-5; cdr3_aa: CAISEVAGVRNQPQHF; cdr3_nt: TGTGCCATCAGTGAGGTTGCAGGGGTACGCAATCAGCCCCAGCATTTT
d_call: -; v_call: TRBV5-1; clone_size: few; j_call: TRBJ1-4; cdr3_aa: CASSLEHGHGVVEKLFF; cdr3_nt: TGCGCCAGCAGCTTGGAGCATGGGCACGGAGTAGTTGAAAAACTGTTTTTT
d_call: TRBD2; v_call: TRBV29-1; clone_size: -; j_call: TRBJ2-5; cdr3_aa: CSSAGIQETQYF; cdr3_nt: TGCAGCTCAGCGGGGATTCAAGAGACCCAGTACTTC
d_call: TRBD2; v_call: TRBV2; clone_size: many; j_call: TRBJ2-3; cdr3_aa: CASSGDSGSKYTQYF; cdr3_nt: TGTGCCAGCAGTGGAGACAGCGGGAGCAAATATACGCAGTATTTT
d_call: TRBD1; v_call: TRBV7-9; clone_size: -; j_call: TRBJ2-3; cdr3_aa: CASSSPGTGKTTQYF; cdr3_nt: TGTGCCAGCAGCTCACCCGGGACAGGGAAGACTACGCAGTATTTT
d_call: -; v_call: TRBV20-1; clone_size: few; j_call: TRBJ1-5; cdr3_aa: CSAQGGVQPQHF; cdr3_nt: TGCAGTGCTCAAGGAGGCGTTCAGCCCCAGCATTTT
d_call: TRBD1; v_call: TRBV7-8; clone_size: -; j_call: TRBJ1-1; cdr3_aa: CASSLVGRTGRNTEAFF; cdr3_nt: TGTGCCAGCAGCTTAGTAGGGCGGACAGGGAGGAACACTGAAGCTTTCTTT
d_call: -; v_call: TRBV10-3; clone_size: -; j_call: TRBJ2-3; cdr3_aa: CAISLKDTQYF; cdr3_nt: TGTGCCATCAGCCTTAAAGATACGCAGTATTTT
d_call: -; v_call: TRBV7-2; clone_size: many; j_call: TRBJ2-3; cdr3_aa: CASSGTFTDTQYF; cdr3_nt: TGTGCCAGCAGCGGGACTTTCACAGATACGCAGTATTTT
d_call: TRBD1; v_call: TRBV20-1; clone_size: few; j_call: TRBJ2-2; cdr3_aa: CSVHRDRGTGELFF; cdr3_nt: TGCAGTGTTCACCGGGACAGGGGGACCGGGGAGCTGTTTTTT
d_call: -; v_call: TRBV4-2; clone_size: few; j_call: TRBJ2-2; cdr3_aa: CASSQDRAAHGANTGELFF; cdr3_nt: TGTGCCAGCAGCCAAGATCGAGCGGCCCATGGGGCGAACACCGGGGAGCTGTTTTTT
d_call: -; v_call: TRBV20-1; clone_size: few; j_call: TRBJ1-1; cdr3_aa: CSARVTAAANTEAFF; cdr3_nt: TGCAGTGCTAGGGTAACAGCGGCTGCGAACACTGAAGCTTTCTTT
d_call: TRBD1; v_call: TRBV6-2/TRBV6-3; clone_size: once; j_call: TRBJ2-1; cdr3_aa: CASVQGSGSYNEQFF; cdr3_nt: TGTGCCAGCGTACAGGGGAGCGGCTCCTACAATGAGCAGTTCTTC
d_call: -; v_call: TRBV5-6; clone_size: few; j_call: TRBJ2-7; cdr3_aa: CASSPSGPISYEQYF; cdr3_nt: TGTGCCAGCAGCCCGTCGGGACCCATCTCCTACGAGCAGTACTTC
d_call: -; v_call: TRBV4-1; clone_size: -; j_call: TRBJ1-5; cdr3_aa: CASSRHPGEGNQPQHF; cdr3_nt: TGCGCCAGCAGCCGCCATCCGGGGGAAGGCAATCAGCCCCAGCATTTT
d_call: -; v_call: TRBV20-1; clone_size: -; j_call: TRBJ2-3; cdr3_aa: CSARPLAGAADTQYF; cdr3_nt: TGCAGTGCAAGGCCCCTAGCAGGGGCGGCTGATACGCAGTATTTT
d_call: TRBD1; v_call: TRBV5-1; clone_size: -; j_call: TRBJ2-3; cdr3_aa: CASGRRDRGDTQYF; cdr3_nt: TGCGCCAGCGGCCGAAGGGACAGAGGAGATACGCAGTATTTT
d_call: -; v_call: TRBV6-1; clone_size: few; j_call: TRBJ2-1; cdr3_aa: CASAGALTYNEQFF; cdr3_nt: TGTGCCAGCGCAGGGGCCCTTACCTACAATGAGCAGTTCTTC
d_call: -; v_call: TRBV11-2; clone_size: few; j_call: TRBJ1-4; cdr3_aa: CASSRVVGDEKLFF; cdr3_nt: TGTGCCAGCAGCCGAGTTGTAGGCGATGAAAAACTGTTTTTT
d_call: -; v_call: TRBV2; clone_size: few; j_call: TRBJ2-1; cdr3_aa: CASTVGSNEQFF; cdr3_nt: TGTGCCAGCACAGTGGGGAGCAATGAGCAGTTCTTC
d_call: TRBD1; v_call: TRBV12-5; clone_size: few; j_call: TRBJ1-5; cdr3_aa: CASGTDRGPYQPQHF; cdr3_nt: TGTGCTAGTGGTACCGACAGGGGGCCGTATCAGCCCCAGCATTTT
d_call: -; v_call: TRBV4-2; clone_size: few; j_call: TRBJ2-3; cdr3_aa: CASSREPSTGTSTDTQYF; cdr3_nt: TGTGCCAGCAGCCGGGAGCCTTCGACTGGGACTTCGACAGATACGCAGTATTTT
d_call: TRBD2; v_call: TRBV29-1; clone_size: few; j_call: TRBJ2-1; cdr3_aa: CSVEPSGAYNEQFF; cdr3_nt: TGCAGCGTTGAACCTAGCGGAGCTTACAATGAGCAGTTCTTC
d_call: TRBD2; v_call: TRBV7-9; clone_size: -; j_call: TRBJ2-1; cdr3_aa: CASKASGSLISYNEQFF; cdr3_nt: TGTGCCAGCAAGGCTAGCGGGAGTCTTATATCCTACAATGAGCAGTTCTTC
d_call: -; v_call: TRBV12-3/TRBV12-4; clone_size: -; j_call: TRBJ1-1; cdr3_aa: CASSLPGPLGTEAFF; cdr3_nt: TGTGCCAGCAGTTTACCAGGGCCCTTGGGCACTGAAGCTTTCTTT
d_call: -; v_call: TRBV5-1; clone_size: -; j_call: TRBJ1-6; cdr3_aa: CASSLDLLSPLHF; cdr3_nt: TGCGCCAGCAGCTTGGATTTATTGTCACCCCTCCACTTT
d_call: TRBD1; v_call: TRBV12-3/TRBV12-4; clone_size: -; j_call: TRBJ2-5; cdr3_aa: CASSLGERQGGQETQYF; cdr3_nt: TGTGCCAGCAGTTTGGGGGAAAGACAGGGGGGTCAAGAGACCCAGTACTTC
d_call: -; v_call: TRBV25-1; clone_size: -; j_call: TRBJ1-2; cdr3_aa: CASSELWGYGYTF; cdr3_nt: TGTGCCAGCAGTGAATTGTGGGGATATGGCTACACCTTC
d_call: -; v_call: TRBV19; clone_size: -; j_call: TRBJ2-3; cdr3_aa: CASSPEVSTDTQYF; cdr3_nt: TGTGCCAGTAGTCCCGAGGTTTCCACAGATACGCAGTATTTT
d_call: -; v_call: TRBV20-1; clone_size: -; j_call: TRBJ1-1; cdr3_aa: CSARTPGVNTEAFF; cdr3_nt: TGCAGTGCTCGGACCCCCGGGGTGAACACTGAAGCTTTCTTT
d_call: -; v_call: TRBV5-1; clone_size: -; j_call: TRBJ2-2; cdr3_aa: CASSFQGGSGELFF; cdr3_nt: TGCGCCAGCAGCTTTCAAGGGGGAAGCGGGGAGCTGTTTTTT
d_call: -; v_call: TRBV5-6; clone_size: -; j_call: TRBJ1-3; cdr3_aa: CASSEGGFSGNTIYF; cdr3_nt: TGTGCCAGCAGCGAGGGGGGCTTCTCTGGAAACACCATATATTTT
d_call: -; v_call: TRBV11-2; clone_size: many; j_call: TRBJ2-2; cdr3_aa: CASSVGTTNTGELFF; cdr3_nt: TGTGCCAGCAGCGTAGGGACAACTAACACCGGGGAGCTGTTTTTT
d_call: -; v_call: TRBV10-3; clone_size: few; j_call: TRBJ2-5; cdr3_aa: CAIMPGPGETQYF; cdr3_nt: TGTGCCATCATGCCGGGGCCGGGGGAGACCCAGTACTTC
d_call: -; v_call: TRBV12-3/TRBV12-4; clone_size: -; j_call: TRBJ2-3; cdr3_aa: CASRAALVPDTQYF; cdr3_nt: TGTGCCAGCAGAGCCGCGCTAGTACCAGATACGCAGTATTTT
d_call: TRBD1; v_call: TRBV12-3/TRBV12-4; clone_size: few; j_call: TRBJ2-5; cdr3_aa: CASNPRTGGKETQYF; cdr3_nt: TGTGCCAGCAATCCCCGGACAGGGGGTAAAGAGACCCAGTACTTC
d_call: TRBD1; v_call: TRBV5-5; clone_size: -; j_call: TRBJ1-1; cdr3_aa: CASSLVPGQGGYGTEAFF; cdr3_nt: TGTGCCAGCAGCTTAGTTCCGGGACAGGGGGGATACGGCACTGAAGCTTTCTTT
d_call: -; v_call: TRBV12-3/TRBV12-4; clone_size: few; j_call: TRBJ2-1; cdr3_aa: CASSPQLSGNEQFF; cdr3_nt: TGTGCCAGCAGTCCCCAGCTCAGCGGGAATGAGCAGTTCTTC
d_call: TRBD1; v_call: TRBV6-5; clone_size: few; j_call: TRBJ2-3; cdr3_aa: CASRYGTGITDTQYF; cdr3_nt: TGTGCCAGCAGATATGGGACAGGGATTACAGATACGCAGTATTTT
d_call: TRBD1; v_call: TRBV15; clone_size: -; j_call: TRBJ1-1; cdr3_aa: CATSRGGTGATEAFF; cdr3_nt: TGTGCCACCAGCAGAGGCGGGACAGGGGCCACTGAAGCTTTCTTT
d_call: -; v_call: TRBV29-1; clone_size: -; j_call: TRBJ2-5; cdr3_aa: CSAGWETQYF; cdr3_nt: TGCAGCGCTGGGTGGGAGACCCAGTACTTC
d_call: -; v_call: TRBV7-9; clone_size: -; j_call: TRBJ1-5; cdr3_aa: CASSLGSAADQPQHF; cdr3_nt: TGTGCCAGCAGCTTAGGTAGCGCGGCAGATCAGCCCCAGCATTTT
d_call: TRBD1; v_call: TRBV11-2; clone_size: many; j_call: TRBJ1-1; cdr3_aa: CASSRPGTATQAFF; cdr3_nt: TGTGCCAGCAGCCGTCCCGGGACAGCCACGCAAGCTTTCTTT